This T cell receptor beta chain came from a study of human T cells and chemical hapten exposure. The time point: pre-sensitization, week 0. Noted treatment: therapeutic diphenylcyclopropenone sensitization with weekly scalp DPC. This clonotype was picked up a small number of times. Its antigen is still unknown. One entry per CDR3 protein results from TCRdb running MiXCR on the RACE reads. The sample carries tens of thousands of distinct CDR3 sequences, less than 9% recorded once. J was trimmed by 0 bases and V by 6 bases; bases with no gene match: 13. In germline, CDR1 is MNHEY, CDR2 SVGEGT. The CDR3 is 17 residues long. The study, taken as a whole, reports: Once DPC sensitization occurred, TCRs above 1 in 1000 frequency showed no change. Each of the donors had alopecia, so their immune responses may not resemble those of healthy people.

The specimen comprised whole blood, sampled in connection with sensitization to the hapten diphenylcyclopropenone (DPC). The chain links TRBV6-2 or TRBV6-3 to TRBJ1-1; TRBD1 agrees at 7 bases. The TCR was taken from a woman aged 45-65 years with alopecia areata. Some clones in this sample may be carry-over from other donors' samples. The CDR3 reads CASSRTTGVAMNTEAFF. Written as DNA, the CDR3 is TGTGCCAGCAGCCGTACTACAGGGGTTGCCATGAACACTGAAGCTTTCTTT.